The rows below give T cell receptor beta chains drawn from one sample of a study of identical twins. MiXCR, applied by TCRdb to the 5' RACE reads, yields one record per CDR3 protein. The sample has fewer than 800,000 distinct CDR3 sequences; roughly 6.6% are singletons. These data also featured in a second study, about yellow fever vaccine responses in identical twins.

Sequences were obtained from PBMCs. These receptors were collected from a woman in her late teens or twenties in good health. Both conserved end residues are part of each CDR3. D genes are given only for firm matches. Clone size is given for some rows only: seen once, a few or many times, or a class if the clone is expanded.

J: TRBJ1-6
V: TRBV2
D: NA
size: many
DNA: TGTGCCAGCAGTGGTTTTAGGGAGGGGTCACCCCTCCACTTT
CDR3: CASSGFREGSPLHF

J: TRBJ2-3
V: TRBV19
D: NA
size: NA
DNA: TGTGCCAGTAGTACGACGAGGGGGTCGACAGATACGCAGTATTTT
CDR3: CASSTTRGSTDTQYF

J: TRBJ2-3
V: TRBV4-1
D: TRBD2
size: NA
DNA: TGCGCCAGCGGACTAGCGGTCACAGATACGCAGTATTTT
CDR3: CASGLAVTDTQYF

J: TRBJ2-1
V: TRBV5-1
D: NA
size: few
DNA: TGCGCCAGCAGCTCGGGGGGCGGGGAGAGCTCCTACAATGAGCAGTTCTTC
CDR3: CASSSGGGESSYNEQFF

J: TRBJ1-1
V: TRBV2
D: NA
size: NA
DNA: TGTGCCAGCAGGGTGACAGGATCGGGCACTGAAGCTTTCTTT
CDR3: CASRVTGSGTEAFF

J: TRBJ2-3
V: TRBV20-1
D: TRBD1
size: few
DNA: TGCAGTGCTAGTGGTGGGGACAGGGCCACAGATACGCAGTATTTT
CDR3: CSASGGDRATDTQYF

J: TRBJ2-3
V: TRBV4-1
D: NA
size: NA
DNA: TGCGCCAGCAGCCACCCGGCCGGGGGTGTTACAGATACGCAGTATTTT
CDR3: CASSHPAGGVTDTQYF

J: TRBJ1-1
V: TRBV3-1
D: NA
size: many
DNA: TGTGCCAGCAGCCAAGGGGGCACGAACACTGAAGCTTTCTTT
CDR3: CASSQGGTNTEAFF

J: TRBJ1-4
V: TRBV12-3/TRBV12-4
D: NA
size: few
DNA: TGTGCCAGCAGTCCCACCGGGGGGCGAACTAATGAAAAACTGTTTTTT
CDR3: CASSPTGGRTNEKLFF

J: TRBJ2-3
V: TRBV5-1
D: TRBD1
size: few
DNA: TGCGCCAGCAGCCCCCGGGACAGGGTGATCACAGATACGCAGTATTTT
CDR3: CASSPRDRVITDTQYF

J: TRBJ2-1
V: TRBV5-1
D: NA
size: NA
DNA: TGCGCCAGCAGCTTGGAGTGGAGTGAGCAGTTCTTC
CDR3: CASSLEWSEQFF

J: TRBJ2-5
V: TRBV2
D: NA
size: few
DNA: TGTGCCAGCAGCCAGTCGAGGCAAGGGAAGACCCAGTACTTC
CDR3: CASSQSRQGKTQYF

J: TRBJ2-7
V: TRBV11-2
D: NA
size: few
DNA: TGTGCCAGCAGCTTAGACCTGGGGACAACAAGCGACGAGCAGTACTTC
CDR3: CASSLDLGTTSDEQYF

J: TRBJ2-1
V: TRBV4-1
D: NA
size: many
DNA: TGCGCCAGCAGCCAAGTGGTGACTAGCTACAATGAGCAGTTCTTC
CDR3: CASSQVVTSYNEQFF

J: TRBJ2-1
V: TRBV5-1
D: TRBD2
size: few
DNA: TGCGCCAGCAGCCCTGGACTAGCGGGACATGAGCAGTTCTTC
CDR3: CASSPGLAGHEQFF

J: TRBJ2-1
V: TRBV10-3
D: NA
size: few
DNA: TGTGCCATCGGGAGTGGGAGACTAGTCGCTTTTGAGCAGTTCTTC
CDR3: CAIGSGRLVAFEQFF

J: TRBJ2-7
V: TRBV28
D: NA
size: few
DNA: TGTGCCAGCAGTTTAAACAGTTTCTACGAGCAGTACTTC
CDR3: CASSLNSFYEQYF

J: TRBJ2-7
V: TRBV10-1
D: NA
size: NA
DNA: TGCGCCAGCAGTGAGGGTCAGGGGGGGCCCTACGAGCAGTACTTC
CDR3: CASSEGQGGPYEQYF

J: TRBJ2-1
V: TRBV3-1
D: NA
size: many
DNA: TGTGCCAGCAGCCAAGATGACGAGGGCCTATACAATGAGCAGTTCTTC
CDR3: CASSQDDEGLYNEQFF

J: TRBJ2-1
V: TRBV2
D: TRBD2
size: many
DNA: TGTGCCAGCAGTGCCAGAGTAGCGGGAGGTCGTAGGAATGAGCAGTTCTTC
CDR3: CASSARVAGGRRNEQFF

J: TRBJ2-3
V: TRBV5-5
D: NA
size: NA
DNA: TGTGCCAGCAGCTTGGTGGGGATAGCGACAGATACGCAGTATTTT
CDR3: CASSLVGIATDTQYF

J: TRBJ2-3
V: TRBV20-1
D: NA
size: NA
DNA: TGCAGTGCTATTGACAGTTCTAGCACAGATACGCAGTATTTT
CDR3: CSAIDSSSTDTQYF

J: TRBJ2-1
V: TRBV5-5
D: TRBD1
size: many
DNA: TGTGCCAGCAGCTCGCGGGACAGGGGGGGGGATGAGCAGTTCTTC
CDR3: CASSSRDRGGDEQFF

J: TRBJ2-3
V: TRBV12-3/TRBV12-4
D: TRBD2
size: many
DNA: TGTGCCAGCAGTCCTTTGGGGGGGACAGATACGCAGTATTTT
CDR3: CASSPLGGTDTQYF

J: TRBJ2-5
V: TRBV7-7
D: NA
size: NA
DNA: TGTGCCAGCAGCAAACGGGACGGACAAGAGACCCAGTACTTC
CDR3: CASSKRDGQETQYF

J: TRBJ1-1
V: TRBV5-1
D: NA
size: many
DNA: TGCGCCAGCAGCTTGCTGGCAGCTAACACTGAAGCTTTCTTT
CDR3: CASSLLAANTEAFF